This is a list of T cell receptor beta chains from one sample in a study of cytomegalovirus exposure and HLA in healthy donors. The method was immunoSEQ multiplex PCR; TCRdb's version includes in-frame clones alone and lacks a portion of them. Found here are roughly 140,000 clones, almost 85% of them singletons; the top ten hold approximately 6%. Sequenced sample: PBMCs. The receptors originated from a man aged 30-40 years in good health and CMV-seropositive. Each CDR3 is given with its conserved first and last residue. D genes are given only for firm matches. The size field is filled for only some rows; it gives once, few, many or a size class.

>TRBJ2-3|TRBD2|NA|TRBV5-5
TGTGCCAGCAGCCCAATAGCGGGAGCGATCACAGATACGCAGTATTTT
CASSPIAGAITDTQYF
>TRBJ2-1|NA|NA|TRBV5-1
TGCGCCAGCAGCTCCTCGGCGGCTACTTACAATGAGCAGTTCTTC
CASSSSAATYNEQFF
>TRBJ1-1|TRBD1|NA|TRBV5-1
TGCGCCAGCAGCCCTAGGACAGGGACGGGGAACACTGAAGCTTTCTTT
CASSPRTGTGNTEAFF
>TRBJ2-2|NA|NA|TRBV11-2
TGTGCCAGCAGCTCCCGGGTCCTCGGGGAGCTGTTTTTT
CASSSRVLGELFF
>TRBJ2-7|TRBD2|NA|TRBV6-1
TGTGCCACCTGGCGCGGGAGTATCGACGAGCAGTACTTC
CATWRGSIDEQYF
>TRBJ1-1|NA|NA|TRBV28
TGTGCCAGCAGTAACGGGGGGATGAACACTGAAGCTTTCTTT
CASSNGGMNTEAFF
>TRBJ1-5|TRBD1|NA|TRBV18
TGTGCCAGCTCACCCGACAGGGACCAGCCCCAGCATTTT
CASSPDRDQPQHF
>TRBJ1-2|TRBD1|NA|TRBV28
TGTGCCAGCAGTCCCAGGTGGACAGGGGCTATTCGCTACACCTTC
CASSPRWTGAIRYTF
>TRBJ2-4|TRBD1|once|TRBV28
TGTGCCAGCAGTCGTCGAACCACAGGGGAACACATTCAGTACTTC
CASSRRTTGEHIQYF
>TRBJ2-1|TRBD2|NA|TRBV5-1
TGCGCCAGCAGCTTTGGGACTAGCAATGAGCAGTTCTTC
CASSFGTSNEQFF
>TRBJ2-5|TRBD2|NA|TRBV29-1
TGCAGCGTATCAACTAGCGGACAGTGGGGAGAGACCCAGTACTTC
CSVSTSGQWGETQYF
>TRBJ2-5|TRBD1|once|TRBV6-1
TGTGCCAGCAGCTCCGGGACAGGGTACGAGACCCAGTACTTC
CASSSGTGYETQYF
>TRBJ2-7|TRBD1|NA|TRBV28
TGTGCCAGCAGTCTCACCGGGACAGGTGATTACGAGCAGTACTTC
CASSLTGTGDYEQYF
>TRBJ1-6|NA|once|TRBV5-1
TGCGCCAGCAGCTTTGAGGGCAGCAATAATTCACCCCTCCACTTT
CASSFEGSNNSPLHF
>TRBJ1-2|NA|NA|TRBV16
TGTGCCAGCAGCCAATCCACAGCTAACTATGGCTACACCTTC
CASSQSTANYGYTF
>TRBJ1-1|NA|few|TRBV10-3
TGTGCCATCAGTGAATCTTGGGGGGAGCCGACGTCAGCTTTCTTT
CAISESWGEPTSAFF
>TRBJ1-2|NA|NA|TRBV28
TGTGCCAGCAGTCCTACAGGGCGAATTAACTATGGCTACACCTTC
CASSPTGRINYGYTF
>TRBJ2-7|NA|NA|TRBV5-6
TGTGCCAGCAGCCAGGGGGGTCACGAGCAGTACTTC
CASSQGGHEQYF
>TRBJ1-2|NA|NA|TRBV7-2
TGTGCCAGCAGTGGGCAGACCAACTATGGCTACACCTTC
CASSGQTNYGYTF
>TRBJ1-5|NA|NA|TRBV30
TGTGCCTGGAGTGACCAGGGCAATCAGCCCCAGCATTTT
CAWSDQGNQPQHF
>TRBJ2-3|NA|once|TRBV13
TGTGCCAGCAGCTTGGACTACTACACAGATACGCAGTATTTT
CASSLDYYTDTQYF
>TRBJ1-5|TRBD1|once|TRBV28
TGTGCCAGCAGTTTAGGGACAGGTCCAGGTCAGCCCCAGCATTTT
CASSLGTGPGQPQHF